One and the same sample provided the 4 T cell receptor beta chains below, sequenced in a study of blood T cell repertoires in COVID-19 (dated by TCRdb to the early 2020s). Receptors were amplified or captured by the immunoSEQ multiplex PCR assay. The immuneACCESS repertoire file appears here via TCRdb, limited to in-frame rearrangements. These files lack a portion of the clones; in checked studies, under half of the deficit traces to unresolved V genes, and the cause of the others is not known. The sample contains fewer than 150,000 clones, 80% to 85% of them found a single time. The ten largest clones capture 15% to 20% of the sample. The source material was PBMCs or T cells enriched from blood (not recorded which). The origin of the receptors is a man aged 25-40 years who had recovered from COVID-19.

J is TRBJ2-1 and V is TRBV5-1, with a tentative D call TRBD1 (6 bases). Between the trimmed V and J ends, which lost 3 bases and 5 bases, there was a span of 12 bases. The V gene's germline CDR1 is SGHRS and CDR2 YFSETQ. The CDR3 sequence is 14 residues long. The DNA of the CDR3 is TGCGCCAGCAGCTCCCGTGGGGGCAACAATGAGCAGTTCTTC. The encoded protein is CASSSRGGNNEQFF.

This CDR3 reads CASSLNRGTEAFF. CDR3 in DNA: TGTGCCAGCAGCTTAAACAGGGGCACTGAAGCTTTCTTT. The gene calls are TRBV7-3 and TRBJ1-1; TRBD1 matches 7 bases. The CDR3 extends over 13 amino acids. CDR1 and CDR2 from the germline V gene are SGHTA and FQGTGA. V lost 1 base and J lost 4; bases outside the gene matches: 0.

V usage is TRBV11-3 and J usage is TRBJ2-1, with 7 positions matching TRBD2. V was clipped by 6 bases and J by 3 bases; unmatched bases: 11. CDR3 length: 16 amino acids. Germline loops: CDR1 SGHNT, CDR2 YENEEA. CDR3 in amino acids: CASRPNSGGSYNEQFF. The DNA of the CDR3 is TGTGCCAGCAGACCCAACAGCGGCGGGAGCTACAATGAGCAGTTCTTC.

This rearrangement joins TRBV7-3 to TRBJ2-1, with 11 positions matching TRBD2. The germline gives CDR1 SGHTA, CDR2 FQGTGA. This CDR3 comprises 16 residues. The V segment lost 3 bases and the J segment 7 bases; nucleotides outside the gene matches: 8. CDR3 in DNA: TGTGCCAGCAGCTTCATAGCGGGAGGGCCAGGGAATGAGCAGTTCTTC. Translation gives CASSFIAGGPGNEQFF.